The next 20 T cell receptor beta chains were all read from a single sample in a study of regulatory T cells in long-lasting Graves disease. Both iRepertoire HTBI primers and Arm-PCR of CDR3 regions were used to build the TCR beta libraries. TCRdb ran MiXCR on the multiplex PCR reads and lists one entry per CDR3 protein. The table shows about 320,000 distinct CDR3 sequences, with over 15% occurring only once. Time point given: newly diagnosed GD, antithyroid drugs for less than 3 months. Researchers made the TCR library from RNA that was extracted from PBMCs. This sample comprised peripheral blood mononuclear cells (PBMCs), obtained at new diagnosis, from a patient treated with antithyroid drugs. The receptors come from a female donor with Graves disease.

In this sample, this clonotype turned up many times. The V call is TRBV4-1, the J call TRBJ2-7; 10 bases map to TRBD2. CDR1 and CDR2 (germline): MGHRA, YSYEKL. There are 19 residues in the CDR3. The V gene end was trimmed by 0 bases and the J gene end by 0 bases; junction bases not matched to a gene: 11. CDR3 DNA: TGCGCCAGCAGCCAAGATCCGCTAGCGGGAGACCCCAGCTCCTACGAGCAGTACTTC. Amino acids: CASSQDPLAGDPSSYEQYF.

Ten or more counts support this clonotype. The rearrangement links TRBV2 to TRBJ2-7, with 9 bases lining up with TRBD2. CDR1 is SNHLY, CDR2 FYNNEI, per germline. The CDR3 loop spans 16 amino acids. V was clipped by 7 bases and J by 1 base; unmatched bases: 11. CDR3 DNA sequence: TGTGCCAGCATTACCCCGACTAGCGGAACGTCCTACGAGCAGTACTTC. Its translation is CASITPTSGTSYEQYF. The variable domain in full, with the rest retrieved from reference TRBV2 and TRBJ2-7, is EPEVTQTPSHQVTQMGQEVILRCVPISNHLYFYWYRQILGQKVEFLVSFYNNEISEKSEIFDDQFSVERPDGSNFTLKIRSTKLEDSAMYFCASITPTSGTSYEQYFGPGTRLTVT.

This clonotype was observed at least ten times. This rearrangement joins TRBV20-1 to TRBJ1-1; 7 bases agree with TRBD1. This CDR3 spans 14 amino acids. After removal of 3 bases from V and 3 bases from J, the junction contained 7 bases not matched to a gene. Germline V gene data show CDR1 as DFQATT and CDR2 as SNEGSKA (reference sequence). In DNA form, the CDR3 reads TGCAGTGCTAGTATACCAGGGGGGGACACTGAAGCTTTCTTT. Its translation: CSASIPGGDTEAFF.

This clonotype was found many times. This rearrangement joins TRBV7-6 to TRBJ2-2; D tentatively fits TRBD1 or TRBD2 (5 bases each). Germline V gene data show CDR1 as SGHVS and CDR2 as FNYEAQ. The CDR3 totals 16 residues. Trimming took off 5 bases at V and 2 bases at J, with 15 bases between the two ends. In nucleotides, the CDR3 is TGTGCCAGCAGCGAGAAGTGGGACCCAAACACCGGGGAGCTGTTTTTT. Translated: CASSEKWDPNTGELFF. The variable domain in full, with the rest retrieved from reference TRBV7-6 and TRBJ2-2, is GAGVSQSPRYKVTKRGQDVALRCDPISGHVSLYWYRQALGQGPEFLTYFNYEAQQDKSGLPNDRFSAERPEGSISTLTIQRTEQRDSAMYRCASSEKWDPNTGELFFGEGSRLTVL.

Many counts were recorded for this clonotype. The chain couples TRBV6-1 to TRBJ2-5; TRBD2 matches at 9 bases. The CDR3 is 14 residues long. V lost 1 base, J lost 12 bases, and 9 bases stayed unmatched. The V gene's germline CDR1 is MNHNS and CDR2 SASEGT. Here the CDR3 reads CASSEGGLADREYF. The CDR3 region has the DNA TGTGCCAGCAGTGAAGGGGGACTAGCAGACAGGGAGTACTTC.

This clonotype was observed at least ten times. Here the CDR3 reads CASSPWPVEEKLFF. The CDR3 DNA is TGTGCCAGCAGCCCGTGGCCTGTAGAAGAAAAACTGTTTTTT. The rearrangement uses TRBV2 and TRBJ1-4; D ambiguous. Trimming took off 6 bases at V and 8 bases at J, with 16 bases between the two ends. CDR3 length equals 14 residues. Germline V gene data show CDR1 as SNHLY and CDR2 as FYNNEI.

The chain uses TRBV28 and TRBJ2-1; D remains unclear. The J call may be wrong; the DNA end is better matched by TRBJ2-5. The germline CDR1 and CDR2 sequences are MDHEN and SYDVKM. The CDR3 runs 13 residues. The CDR3 DNA reads TGTGCCAGCAGTGAACACTTCCAAGAGACCCAGTACTTC. It is translated as CASSEHFQETQYF.

There are many counts of this clonotype. This chain links TRBV4-2 with TRBJ1-3; D is perhaps TRBD1 (6 bases). The germline V gene has CDR1 LGHNA and CDR2 YNFKEQ. Trimming cost V 0 bases and J 0 bases, with 9 bases left between them. The CDR3 has 16 amino acids. The CDR3 DNA reads as TGTGCCAGCAGCCAAGAGGGGGCCTTCTCTGGAAACACCATATATTTT. This codes for CASSQEGAFSGNTIYF.

Many counts were recorded for this clonotype. V usage is TRBV30 and J usage is TRBJ1-2; 9 bases are shared with TRBD1. After removal of 1 base from V and 7 bases from J, the junction contained 13 bases not matched to a gene. Germline V lookup: CDR1 GTSNPN, CDR2 SVGIG (reference sequence). The CDR3 length is 16 residues. This CDR3 reads CAWSDGVGQGASGYTF. The DNA of the CDR3 is TGTGCCTGGAGTGACGGGGTGGGACAGGGTGCTTCTGGCTACACCTTC.

About this clonotype: This may be a read error, as it is one base from a much larger clone. V usage is TRBV2 and J usage is TRBJ2-5; 10 positions agree with TRBD2. Losses at the gene ends were 8 bases for V and 2 bases for J; bases not matched to a gene: 8. Per germline, CDR1 SNHLY and CDR2 FYNNEI. This CDR3 region has 15 residues. Here the CDR3 DNA reads TGTGCCAGCGGAAGACTAGCGGGCCCTCAAGAGACCCAGTACTTC. It translates to CASGRLAGPQETQYF. Drawing the rest from reference TRBV2 and TRBJ2-5, the complete variable domain is EPEVTQTPSHQVTQMGQEVILRCVPISNHLYFYWYRQILGQKVEFLVSFYNNEISEKSEIFDDQFSVERPDGSNFTLKIRSTKLEDSAMYFCASGRLAGPQETQYFGPGTRLLVL.

This clonotype was detected ten times or more. The rearrangement joins TRBV6-9 to TRBJ1-2; possibly TRBD1 for D (6 bases). CDR1 and CDR2 (germline): MNHGY, SVAAGI. The V gene lost 3 bases and the J gene lost 8 bases, with 16 bases spanning the gap. The CDR3 extends over 14 amino acids. CDR3 nucleotide sequence: TGTGCCAGCAGTTACGGATTGGGACAAGGAGGCTACACCTTC. This encodes CASSYGLGQGGYTF.

The V call is TRBV9, the J call TRBJ2-1; the D gene is possibly TRBD2 (8 bases). The germline gives CDR1 SGDLS, CDR2 YYNGEE. The V gene lost 5 bases and the J gene lost 0 bases, with 15 bases spanning the gap. This CDR3 is built from 16 residues. As DNA, the CDR3 is TGTGCCAGCAGTCCCGGGGGGGACAGCTCCTACAATGAGCAGTTCTTC. Its protein product is CASSPGGDSSYNEQFF.

J is TRBJ2-3 and V is TRBV28; 7 bases are shared with TRBD2. This CDR3 has 21 amino acids. Trimming removed 5 bases from V and 3 bases from J; junction bases left unmatched: 26. The V gene's germline CDR1 is MDHEN and CDR2 SYDVKM. DNA of the CDR3: TGTGCCAGCAGTAACGGGAGGACCGGTTTAGGGGAAGGCGCCACGACAGATACGCAGTATTTT. Protein product: CASSNGRTGLGEGATTDTQYF. Looking up the rest from reference TRBV28 and TRBJ2-3 gives the full variable domain: DVKVTQSSRYLVKRTGEKVFLECVQDMDHENMFWYRQDPGLGLRLIYFSYDVKMKEKGDIPEGYSVSREKKERFSLILESASTNQTSMYLCASSNGRTGLGEGATTDTQYFGPGTRLTVL.

The sample holds many counts of this clonotype. V and J are TRBV12-3 or TRBV12-4 and TRBJ2-7, with D unclear. Trimming removed 1 base from V and 5 bases from J, with 6 bases in between. The CDR3 runs to 12 residues. The CDR3 region is CASSLGTDEQYF. As DNA, the CDR3 is TGTGCCAGCAGTTTAGGGACGGACGAGCAGTACTTC.

This clonotype was observed at least ten times. CDR3 in DNA: TGTGCCAGCGGAGGCGGGACAGTTTATGGCTACACCTTC. Translation gives CASGGGTVYGYTF. The chain employs TRBV2 and TRBJ1-2; 7 bases fit TRBD1. The CDR3 is 13 amino acids. Trimming took 8 bases from V and 5 from J; bases not matched to a gene: 8. Germline CDR1 is SNHLY and CDR2 is FYNNEI.

This clonotype was found many times. The V and J genes are TRBV3-1 and TRBJ2-7; 8 bases are a match to TRBD2. The CDR3 is 14 amino acids. From germline, CDR1 is LGHDT and CDR2 YNNKEL (reference sequence). V dropped 1 base and J dropped 2; count of bases not matched to a gene: 1. The CDR3 bases are TGTGCCAGCAGCCAAGGAGCGGGAGCCTACGAGCAGTACTTC. As protein: CASSQGAGAYEQYF.

This clonotype has at least ten counts. The V call is TRBV11-2, the J call TRBJ1-6, with D maybe TRBD1 (6 bases). V was pared by 1 base and J by 7 bases, with 11 bases between. Germline loops: CDR1 SGHAT, CDR2 FQNNGV. The CDR3 runs 15 residues. The CDR3 DNA sequence: TGTGCCAGCAGCTTAGTTGGTCAGGGGAATTCACCCCTCCACTTT. It is translated as CASSLVGQGNSPLHF.

V is TRBV5-6 and J is TRBJ1-2, with a possible D match to TRBD1 (5 bases). V lost 3 bases, J lost 7 bases, and 10 bases lay in between. The length of the CDR3 is 12 residues. Germline CDR1 is SGHDT and CDR2 is YYEEEE. CDR3 bases: TGTGCCAGCAGCTCGACAGTGGTTGGCTACACCTTC. It specifies CASSSTVVGYTF.

This clonotype has ten or more counts. This sequence joins TRBV28 and TRBJ2-7, with a possible D match to TRBD1 (5 bases). Germline CDR1 and CDR2: MDHEN and SYDVKM. The CDR3 extends over 14 amino acids. Trimming pared 3 bases from V and 2 bases from J, leaving 11 bases between. The CDR3 loop is CASSFRVPPYEQYF. The DNA for the CDR3 is TGTGCCAGCAGTTTCAGGGTCCCCCCCTACGAGCAGTACTTC.

At least ten counts were recorded for this clonotype. The rearrangement joins TRBV28 to TRBJ1-1, with unresolved D. The CDR3 is 15 residues long. V lost 1 base, J lost 3 bases, and 12 bases lay in between. Germline loops: CDR1 MDHEN, CDR2 SYDVKM. CDR3 sequence: CASSLSGLRDTEAFF. As DNA, the CDR3 is TGTGCCAGCAGTTTATCTGGGTTAAGGGACACTGAAGCTTTCTTT.